Many counts were recorded for the clone carrying this T cell receptor (beta chain). Its antigen is currently unknown. TCRdb itself ran the reads through MiXCR, one entry per CDR3 protein. The profile shows approximately 89,000 distinct CDR3 sequences, around 25% of them singletons. These data originate in a study of T cell repertoires in cytomegalovirus infection. This CDR3 region has 14 residues. V dropped 5 bases and J dropped 7; count of bases not matched to a gene: 8. Germline values: CDR1 SGHTA, CDR2 FQGTGA. Sample: CD8+ T cells from cultured PBMCs, taken from culture after CMV antigen stimulation. The V call is TRBV7-3, the J call TRBJ2-3; 8 positions agree with TRBD2. The receptor was isolated from a human donor in good health (CMV status not recorded). Some clones in this sample may be carry-over from other donors' samples. CDR3: CASSPGGGANTQYF. The CDR3 nucleotides read TGTGCCAGCAGCCCCGGGGGGGGCGCGAATACGCAGTATTTT.